The clone carrying this T cell receptor (beta chain) was counted a few times. The CDR3 contains 15 residues. Germline V CDR1 and CDR2: WNHNN, SYGVQD (reference sequence). V shed 6 bases and J shed 0 bases, with 12 bases lying between them. These data belong to a study of blood T cell repertoires in COVID-19. About the research overall: COVID-19 samples, acute and convalescent, were from the United States, Italy and Spain. PBMCs, B-cell-depleted T cells, or T cells were the source of the cDNA or gDNA that made up the material.

Original processing methods: Cell counts per sample came from amplifying reference gene primers. Sequencing used immunoSEQ multiplex PCR; TCRdb keeps in-frame clones, though not all of them. That table furnishes V, J and clone size, whereas the DNA furnished D and trimming. The sample yields under 200,000 clones, about 86% seen once. The TCR originated in a man aged 30 to 39 with active or convalescent COVID-19. Sequencing was carried out using peripheral blood. V gene TRBV10-1 combines with J gene TRBJ1-3, with D possibly matching TRBD1 (5 bases). Here the CDR3 DNA reads TGCGCCAGCAGGGACACAGGAGCCTCTGGAAACACCATATATTTT. Amino acids: CASRDTGASGNTIYF.